What follows describes a single T cell receptor (beta chain). The data were taken from a study of CD8+ T cells in alopecia areata. The sequencing template was cDNA reverse transcribed from extracted RNA. Generated by immunoSEQ multiplex PCR, the TCRdb table keeps only in-frame clones and is missing some. The table shows 150,000 to 200,000 clones, with just under 60% occurring only once. Germline V gives CDR1 SNHLY, CDR2 FYNNEI. V was shortened by 5 bases and J by 2 bases, with 4 bases between the two germline ends. The CDR3 has 12 amino acids. This specimen consisted of CD4+ T cells sorted from blood, obtained at week 0. The chain has TRBV2 and TRBJ1-5; D is undetermined. The sequence was collected from a human donor with alopecia areata. The CDR3 loop is CASSTGNQPQHF. Written as DNA, the CDR3 is TGTGCCAGCAGTACGGGCAATCAGCCCCAGCATTTT.